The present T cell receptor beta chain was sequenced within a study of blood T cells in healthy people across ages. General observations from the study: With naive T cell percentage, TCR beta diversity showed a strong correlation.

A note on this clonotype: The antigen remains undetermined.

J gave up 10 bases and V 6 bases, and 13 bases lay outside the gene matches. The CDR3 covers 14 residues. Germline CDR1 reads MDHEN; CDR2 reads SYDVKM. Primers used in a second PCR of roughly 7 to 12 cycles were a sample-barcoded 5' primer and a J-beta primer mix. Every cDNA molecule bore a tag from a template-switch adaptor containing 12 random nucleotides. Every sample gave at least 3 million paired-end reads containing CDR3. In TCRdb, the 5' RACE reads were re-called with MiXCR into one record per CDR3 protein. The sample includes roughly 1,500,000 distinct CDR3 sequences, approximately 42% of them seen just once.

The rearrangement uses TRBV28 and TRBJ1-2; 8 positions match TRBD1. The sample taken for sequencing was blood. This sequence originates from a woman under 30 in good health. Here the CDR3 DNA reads TGTGCCAGCAGCCTAACACAGGGGGTACCGGACTACACCTTC. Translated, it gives CASSLTQGVPDYTF.